This T cell receptor beta chain was profiled in a study of T cell repertoires in cytomegalovirus infection. Study context: The authors used CMV epitopes that were HLA-C-restricted (recently identified) and HLA-B-restricted (well studied). A matching HLA type, together with CMV infection, was signaled by public TCR beta signatures.

TCRdb itself ran the reads through MiXCR, one entry per CDR3 protein. The sample contains 900,000 to 950,000 distinct CDR3 sequences, 30% to 40% of which appear only once. Notes on the study in general: It was HLA-C-restricted CMV-specific TCR beta clonotypes that dominated the response ex vivo.

A word on this clonotype: Its target is not known.

The TCR sequence derives from a human donor in good health (CMV status not recorded). Some clones in this sample may be carry-over from other donors' samples. This specimen was cultured CD8+ T cells from PBMCs, taken from culture after CMV antigen stimulation.

CDR3 protein: CASSINSLMNTEAFF. Here the CDR3 DNA reads TGTGCCAGTAGTATAAACAGTCTCATGAACACTGAAGCTTTCTTT. The chain has TRBV19 and TRBJ1-1; unclear D gene. Germline V gene sequence: CDR1 LNHDA, CDR2 SQIVND (reference sequence). V shed 2 bases and J shed 0 bases, with 10 bases lying between them. The CDR3 spans 15 residues. Full variable domain (outside the CDR3, taken from reference TRBV19 and TRBJ1-1): DGGITQSPKYLFRKEGQNVTLSCEQNLNHDAMYWYRQDPGQGLRLIYYSQIVNDFQKGDIAEGYSVSREKKESFPLTVTSAQKNPTAFYLCASSINSLMNTEAFFGQGTRLTVV.